Described below is a single TCR beta chain sequence and its context. Its antigen is as yet unknown. These data originate in a study of cytomegalovirus exposure and HLA in healthy donors. Study-wide results and caveats: Apparent HLA restriction characterized most CMV-associated TCR beta chains in a later analysis.

The germline V gene encodes CDR1 ENHRY and CDR2 SYGVKD. This CDR3 region has 15 residues. V dropped 0 bases and J dropped 2 bases, with 11 bases sitting between them. Primers: 60 Vbeta forward and 13 Jbeta reverse. TCRdb keeps only in-frame clones here, not all; method: immunoSEQ multiplex PCR. Of approximately 70,000 clones in the sample, around 70% were seen once. Sequenced input: PBMCs. The sequence was collected from a male donor in good health and CMV-seropositive. The chain has TRBV10-3 and TRBJ2-7, with D possibly matching TRBD2 (5 bases). The DNA for the CDR3 is TGTGCCATCAGTGAGTCCGTCGGGGTGGCCTACGAGCAGTACTTC. Protein product: CAISESVGVAYEQYF.